These 2 T cell receptor beta chains were sequenced from one sample in a study of blood T cell repertoires in COVID-19 (dated by TCRdb to 2018 to 2021). Libraries were constructed by the immunoSEQ multiplex PCR assay. Drawn from immuneACCESS, this table holds only the in-frame rearrangements with V and J called that TCRdb kept. Clones are partly lost; checked studies trace under half to an unresolved V gene and leave the rest unexplained. The sample records roughly 260,000 clones, approximately 91% of which are singletons. The ten largest clonotypes hold approximately 2% of the sample. The sample taken for sequencing was peripheral blood. These receptors were taken from a woman aged 40 to 49 who had recovered from COVID-19.

The V and J genes are TRBV5-1 and TRBJ2-7; TRBD2 agrees at 14 bases. Germline assignment: CDR1 SGHRS and CDR2 YFSETQ. The CDR3 is 20 amino acids. Unmatched junction bases numbered 11, after V lost 0 bases and J lost 0 bases. The CDR3 sequence: CASSLGAPTSGRATSYEQYF. The CDR3 bases are TGCGCCAGCAGCTTGGGGGCCCCGACTAGCGGGAGGGCCACCTCCTACGAGCAGTACTTC. The full variable domain, completed using reference TRBV5-1 and TRBJ2-7, is KAGVTQTPRYLIKTRGQQVTLSCSPISGHRSVSWYQQTPGQGLQFLFEYFSETQRNKGNFPGRFSGRQFSNSRSEMNVSTLELGDSALYLCASSLGAPTSGRATSYEQYFGPGTRLTVT.

This chain links TRBV10-3 with TRBJ1-4, with D unclear. Germline loops: CDR1 ENHRY, CDR2 SYGVKD. This CDR3 has 14 residues. With 10 bases removed from V and 0 bases from J, the gap between germline ends came to 12 bases. CDR3 sequence (DNA): TGTGCCACAGCGGACGGATCAACTAATGAAAAACTGTTTTTT. Amino acids: CATADGSTNEKLFF.